This is a list of T cell receptor beta chains from one sample in a study of cytomegalovirus exposure and HLA in healthy donors. Assay used: immunoSEQ multiplex PCR; TCRdb lists only in-frame clones, some missing. The sample shows 150,000 or so clones, roughly 80% of them seen only once. The material sequenced was PBMCs. These receptors all come from a man in his thirties or forties in good health and CMV-seropositive. Both conserved end residues are part of each CDR3. Fields, in order: V gene, J gene, clone size, D gene, CDR3 DNA, CDR3 protein. The D gene is left open where the match is weak. Clone size is given for some rows only: seen once, a few or many times, or a class if the clone is expanded.

TRBV4-1	TRBJ2-1	.	.	TGCGCCAGCAGCCAAGAAGGGAGAGACCCGTACAATGAGCAGTTCTTC	CASSQEGRDPYNEQFF
TRBV11-2	TRBJ2-7	.	TRBD1	TGTGCCAGCAGCTTAGGGACAGGGTCCTACGAGCAGTACTTC	CASSLGTGSYEQYF
TRBV9	TRBJ2-7	.	TRBD1	TGTGCCAGCAGCGGACCGGGACAGGGAGCAGGATGGAGTATCTACGAGCAGTACTTC	CASSGPGQGAGWSIYEQYF
TRBV29-1	TRBJ2-7	once	.	TGCAGCCCAGGGCGGCGGTTTAGCTCCTACGAGCAGTACTTC	CSPGRRFSSYEQYF
TRBV2	TRBJ1-6	medium-sized	.	TGTGCCAGCAGTTCCCAGGGAGGTGAATCACCCCTCCACTTT	CASSSQGGESPLHF
TRBV29-1	TRBJ2-5	.	.	TGCAGCGTCACCCTCGGCGGAGGGTTCGGAGAGACCCAGTACTTC	CSVTLGGGFGETQYF
TRBV2	TRBJ1-2	.	.	TGTGCCAGCAAGGGAGGAGGCTACACCTTC	CASKGGGYTF
TRBV5-1	TRBJ2-1	.	TRBD2	TGCGCCAGCGGCGGGGAGGGAAATGAGCAGTTCTTC	CASGGEGNEQFF
TRBV7-9	TRBJ1-1	.	.	TGTGCCAGCAGCTTCGGGGGGAGGACTGAAGCTTTCTTT	CASSFGGRTEAFF
TRBV28	TRBJ2-7	.	TRBD1	TGTGCCAGCAGTCGGGACAGTCCCTACGAGCAGTACTTC	CASSRDSPYEQYF
TRBV7-2	TRBJ1-1	.	TRBD1	TGTGCCAGCAGCTCCACAGGGGGCAGGTTGAACACTGAAGCTTTCTTT	CASSSTGGRLNTEAFF
TRBV20-1	TRBJ2-7	.	.	TGCAGTGCTACCCCGGGGTCAGGGGACTTC	CSATPGSGDF
TRBV10-1	TRBJ2-7	.	TRBD2	TGCGCCAGCAGTGAGGCGGGGGGGCCTGGCGAGCAGTACTTC	CASSEAGGPGEQYF
TRBV7-9	TRBJ2-1	.	TRBD2	TGTGCCAGCAGCTTAGTAGCGGGAGGGACGAGTGAGCAGTTCTTC	CASSLVAGGTSEQFF
TRBV19	TRBJ1-5	.	.	TGTGCCAGTAGTTCGAGCGGAGAATATAGCAATCAGCCCCAGCATTTT	CASSSSGEYSNQPQHF
TRBV19	TRBJ1-1	.	TRBD1	TGTGCCAGTAGTCTCCATGGGGACAGCCCGAACACTGAAGCTTTCTTT	CASSLHGDSPNTEAFF
TRBV7-2	TRBJ2-1	.	.	TGTGCCAGCAGCCCACATGCGGACTACAATGAGCAGTTCTTC	CASSPHADYNEQFF
TRBV5-6	TRBJ1-2	few	.	TGTGCCAGCAGCTTGGCTCCCCGGGACATGAGCTATGGCTACACCTTC	CASSLAPRDMSYGYTF
TRBV15	TRBJ1-2	.	TRBD1	TGTGCCACCAGCAGAGATTTGACAGGGGGTGAGAACTATGGCTACACCTTC	CATSRDLTGGENYGYTF
TRBV7-9	TRBJ2-7	.	TRBD1	TGTGCCAGCAGCTTTGGACAGGGAAGTTACGAGCAGTACTTC	CASSFGQGSYEQYF
TRBV7-6	TRBJ1-3	.	.	TGTGCCACCTCCCCGGGTAACTCTGGAAACACCATATATTTT	CATSPGNSGNTIYF
TRBV15	TRBJ2-2	.	.	TGTGCCACCAGCAGAGTAGCGAACACCGGGGAGCTGTTTTTT	CATSRVANTGELFF
TRBV9	TRBJ2-7	.	TRBD2	TGTGCCAGCAGCGTAGGGGGAGGGGCCTACGAGCAGTACTTC	CASSVGGGAYEQYF
TRBV2	TRBJ1-3	.	TRBD1	TGTGCCAGCAGCCTGACAGGGGAGAACACCATATATTTT	CASSLTGENTIYF
TRBV9	TRBJ2-7	few	.	TGTGCCAGCAGCGTAGATGTGTCGGGGGAGCAGTACTTC	CASSVDVSGEQYF
TRBV19	TRBJ2-1	.	TRBD2	TGTGCCAGTAGAGGACTAGCACCCAATGAGCAGTTCTTC	CASRGLAPNEQFF